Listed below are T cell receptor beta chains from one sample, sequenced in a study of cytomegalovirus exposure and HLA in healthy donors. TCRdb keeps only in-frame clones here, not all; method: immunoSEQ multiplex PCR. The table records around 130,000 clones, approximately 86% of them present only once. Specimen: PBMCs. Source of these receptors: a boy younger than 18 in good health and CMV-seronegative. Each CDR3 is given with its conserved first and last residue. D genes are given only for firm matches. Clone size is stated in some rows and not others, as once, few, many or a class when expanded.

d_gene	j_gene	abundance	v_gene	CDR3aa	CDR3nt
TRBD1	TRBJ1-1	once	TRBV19	CASSIGARGLTEAFF	TGTGCCAGTAGTATAGGGGCCAGGGGGCTCACTGAAGCTTTCTTT
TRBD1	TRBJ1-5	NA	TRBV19	CASSIGTGAGQPQHF	TGTGCCAGTAGTATAGGTACAGGGGCAGGTCAGCCCCAGCATTTT
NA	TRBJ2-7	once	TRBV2	CASSGGEGHRSYEQYF	TGTGCCAGCAGCGGAGGGGAAGGACACCGGTCCTACGAGCAGTACTTC
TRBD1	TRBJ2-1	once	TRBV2	CASSRTGVGNEQFF	TGTGCCAGCAGCCGGACAGGAGTGGGGAATGAGCAGTTCTTC
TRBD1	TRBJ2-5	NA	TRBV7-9	CASSPGTEETQYF	TGTGCCAGCAGCCCAGGGACAGAAGAGACCCAGTACTTC
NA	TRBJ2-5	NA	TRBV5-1	CASSLVGGLQETQYF	TGCGCCAGCAGCTTAGTCGGGGGACTCCAAGAGACCCAGTACTTC
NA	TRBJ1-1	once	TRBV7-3	CASSSEGNTEAFF	TGTGCCAGCAGCTCGGAGGGGAACACTGAAGCTTTCTTT
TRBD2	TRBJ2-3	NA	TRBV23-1	CASSQSFPVSGNSTDTQYF	TGCGCCAGCAGTCAATCTTTCCCCGTTAGCGGGAACAGCACAGATACGCAGTATTTT
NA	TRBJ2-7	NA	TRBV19	CASSIERGSSYEQYF	TGTGCCAGTAGTATAGAACGGGGGAGCTCCTACGAGCAGTACTTC
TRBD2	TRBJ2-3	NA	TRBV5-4	CASSLELAGSDTQYF	TGTGCCAGCAGCTTGGAACTAGCGGGATCAGATACGCAGTATTTT
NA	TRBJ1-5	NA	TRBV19	CASSQVSQPQHF	TGTGCCAGTAGCCAGGTTAGTCAGCCCCAGCATTTT
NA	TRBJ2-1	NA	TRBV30	CAWSPDGGNSLF	TGTGCCTGGAGTCCGGACGGGGGAAACTCGCTCTTC
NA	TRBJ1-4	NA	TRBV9	CASSVAGGANEKLFF	TGTGCCAGCAGCGTAGCCGGGGGGGCAAATGAAAAACTGTTTTTT
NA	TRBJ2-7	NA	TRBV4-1	CASSQELAPYDQYF	TGCGCCAGCAGCCAAGAGCTAGCCCCCTACGACCAGTACTTC
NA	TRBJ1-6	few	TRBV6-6	CASSYSGQDNSPLHF	TGTGCCAGCAGTTACTCTGGTCAGGATAATTCACCCCTCCACTTT
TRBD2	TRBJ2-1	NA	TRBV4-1	CASSQGLARDNEQFF	TGCGCCAGCAGCCAAGGACTAGCTCGCGACAATGAGCAGTTCTTC
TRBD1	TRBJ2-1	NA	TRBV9	CASSGYPGTGQNEQFF	TGTGCCAGCAGCGGATACCCCGGGACAGGGCAGAATGAGCAGTTCTTC
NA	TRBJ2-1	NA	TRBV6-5	CASSRTAYNEQFF	TGTGCCAGCAGTAGGACAGCCTACAATGAGCAGTTCTTC
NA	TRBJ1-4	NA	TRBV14	CASSQGTGSFEKLFF	TGTGCCAGCAGCCAAGGTACAGGGAGTTTTGAAAAACTGTTTTTT
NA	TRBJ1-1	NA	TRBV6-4	CASSVSGYTNTEAFF	TGTGCCAGCAGTGTTTCGGGGTATACGAACACTGAAGCTTTCTTT
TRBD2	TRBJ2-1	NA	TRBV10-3	CAIRGEGHNEQFF	TGTGCCATCAGGGGGGAGGGCCACAATGAGCAGTTCTTC
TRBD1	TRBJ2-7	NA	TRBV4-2	CASSREGDRGSYEQYF	TGTGCCAGCAGCCGAGAAGGGGACAGGGGATCCTACGAGCAGTACTTC
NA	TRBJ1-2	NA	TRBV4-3	CASSQDSRGNYGYTF	TGCGCCAGCAGCCAAGATAGTAGGGGTAACTATGGCTACACCTTC
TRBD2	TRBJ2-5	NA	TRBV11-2	CASNWRGGLGETQYF	TGTGCCAGCAACTGGCGGGGGGGCTTAGGAGAGACCCAGTACTTC
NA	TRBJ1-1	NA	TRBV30	CAWRGQSPTEAFF	TGTGCCTGGAGAGGACAGAGCCCCACTGAAGCTTTCTTT
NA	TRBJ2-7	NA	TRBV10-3	CAISPGFSYEQYF	TGTGCCATCAGTCCGGGATTCTCCTACGAGCAGTACTTC
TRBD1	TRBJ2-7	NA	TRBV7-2	CASSPPGQTFYEQYF	TGTGCCAGCAGCCCTCCGGGACAGACTTTCTACGAGCAGTACTTC
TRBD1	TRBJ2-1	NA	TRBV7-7	CASSVDRGNEQFF	TGTGCTAGCAGCGTCGACAGGGGCAATGAGCAGTTCTTC